The rows below give T cell receptor beta chains drawn from one sample of a study of blood T cells in healthy people across ages. One entry per CDR3 protein results from TCRdb running MiXCR on the 5' RACE reads. The repertoire consists of around 820,000 distinct CDR3 sequences, with 20% to 25% occurring once and the leading ten covering under 4.5%. Separately, the same data were catalogued under a study of T cells of mothers and their children.

The specimen sequenced was blood. The receptors come from a boy younger than 18 in good health. Both conserved end residues are part of each CDR3. Each record gives: V gene, J gene, D gene, clone size, CDR3 protein, CDR3 DNA. A D gene is named only where the DNA matches it firmly. The size entry is marked missing in some rows and otherwise reads once, few, many or a size class.

v_gene: TRBV11-3; j_gene: TRBJ2-1; d_gene: NA; abundance: few; CDR3aa: CASSPGQGDSYNEQFF; CDR3nt: TGTGCCAGCAGCCCGGGGCAGGGAGACTCCTACAATGAGCAGTTCTTC
v_gene: TRBV28; j_gene: TRBJ2-2; d_gene: TRBD1; abundance: few; CDR3aa: CASSLPDRDTGELFF; CDR3nt: TGTGCCAGCAGTTTGCCGGACAGGGACACCGGGGAGCTGTTTTTT
v_gene: TRBV2; j_gene: TRBJ1-2; d_gene: NA; abundance: NA; CDR3aa: CASNDPRVFGYGYTF; CDR3nt: TGTGCCAGCAACGATCCGAGGGTCTTTGGGTATGGCTACACCTTC
v_gene: TRBV6-2/TRBV6-3; j_gene: TRBJ2-1; d_gene: NA; abundance: NA; CDR3aa: CASGRTVGNEQFF; CDR3nt: TGTGCCAGCGGACGGACAGTCGGAAATGAGCAGTTCTTC
v_gene: TRBV9; j_gene: TRBJ2-2; d_gene: NA; abundance: NA; CDR3aa: CASSGLERIANTGELFF; CDR3nt: TGTGCCAGCAGCGGACTGGAGCGGATCGCGAACACCGGGGAGCTGTTTTTT
v_gene: TRBV12-3/TRBV12-4; j_gene: TRBJ2-7; d_gene: TRBD2; abundance: NA; CDR3aa: CASSDGTSGYYEQYF; CDR3nt: TGTGCCAGCAGCGATGGGACTAGCGGATACTACGAGCAGTACTTC
v_gene: TRBV29-1; j_gene: TRBJ2-3; d_gene: NA; abundance: NA; CDR3aa: CSVALAGLSTDTQYF; CDR3nt: TGCAGCGTTGCTCTGGCGGGGCTGAGCACAGATACGCAGTATTTT
v_gene: TRBV4-1; j_gene: TRBJ1-2; d_gene: TRBD1; abundance: few; CDR3aa: CASSPLTGTYYGYTF; CDR3nt: TGCGCCAGCAGTCCCTTGACAGGGACTTACTATGGCTACACCTTC
v_gene: TRBV20-1; j_gene: TRBJ1-4; d_gene: NA; abundance: NA; CDR3aa: CSARVDKVLEKLFF; CDR3nt: TGCAGTGCTAGAGTGGACAAGGTGTTAGAAAAACTGTTTTTT
v_gene: TRBV29-1; j_gene: TRBJ2-3; d_gene: NA; abundance: few; CDR3aa: CSGLTADTQYF; CDR3nt: TGCAGCGGGTTAACGGCAGATACGCAGTATTTT
v_gene: TRBV10-3; j_gene: TRBJ2-7; d_gene: TRBD2; abundance: NA; CDR3aa: CAISEATSGSVSQYF; CDR3nt: TGTGCCATCAGTGAAGCTACTAGCGGGAGCGTGTCGCAGTACTTC
v_gene: TRBV5-4; j_gene: TRBJ2-2; d_gene: TRBD1; abundance: NA; CDR3aa: CAIGTGTGNTGELFF; CDR3nt: TGTGCCATCGGGACCGGGACAGGGAACACCGGGGAGCTGTTTTTT
v_gene: TRBV6-5; j_gene: TRBJ2-7; d_gene: TRBD1; abundance: NA; CDR3aa: CASSTSGRDRYF; CDR3nt: TGTGCCAGCAGTACATCGGGCCGGGACAGGTACTTC
v_gene: TRBV18; j_gene: TRBJ2-2; d_gene: NA; abundance: few; CDR3aa: CASSPEFGNTGELFF; CDR3nt: TGTGCCAGCTCACCAGAATTCGGGAACACCGGGGAGCTGTTTTTT
v_gene: TRBV9; j_gene: TRBJ2-6; d_gene: NA; abundance: NA; CDR3aa: CASSVDGGQLSGANVLTF; CDR3nt: TGTGCCAGCAGCGTAGATGGCGGGCAGCTCTCTGGGGCCAACGTCCTGACTTTC
v_gene: TRBV4-3; j_gene: TRBJ2-7; d_gene: NA; abundance: NA; CDR3aa: CASSQEVAGEQYF; CDR3nt: TGCGCCAGCAGCCAAGAAGTTGCAGGCGAGCAGTACTTC
v_gene: TRBV29-1; j_gene: TRBJ1-4; d_gene: NA; abundance: NA; CDR3aa: CSVAGQSNEKLFF; CDR3nt: TGCAGCGTCGCGGGACAATCGAATGAAAAACTGTTTTTT
v_gene: TRBV7-2; j_gene: TRBJ2-3; d_gene: NA; abundance: NA; CDR3aa: CASSPTPYVADTQYF; CDR3nt: TGTGCCAGCAGCCCAACGCCGTATGTTGCAGATACGCAGTATTTT
v_gene: TRBV4-3; j_gene: TRBJ2-7; d_gene: TRBD2; abundance: NA; CDR3aa: CASSHTLAGVDEQYF; CDR3nt: TGCGCCAGCAGCCATACTCTAGCGGGAGTGGACGAGCAGTACTTC
v_gene: TRBV7-2; j_gene: TRBJ1-5; d_gene: NA; abundance: few; CDR3aa: CASSLRRGDGLPQHF; CDR3nt: TGTGCCAGCAGCTTAAGGCGAGGTGACGGTCTGCCCCAGCATTTT
v_gene: TRBV4-3; j_gene: TRBJ1-2; d_gene: NA; abundance: NA; CDR3aa: CASSQAGETGIYGYTF; CDR3nt: TGCGCCAGCAGCCAAGCGGGTGAAACAGGGATCTATGGCTACACCTTC
v_gene: TRBV4-3; j_gene: TRBJ1-2; d_gene: TRBD1; abundance: few; CDR3aa: CASSQEQGALANCGYTF; CDR3nt: TGCGCCAGCAGCCAAGAACAGGGGGCACTAGCTAACTGTGGCTACACCTTC
v_gene: TRBV20-1; j_gene: TRBJ2-5; d_gene: NA; abundance: NA; CDR3aa: CSARDMRSGQETQYF; CDR3nt: TGCAGTGCTAGAGATATGCGGTCAGGCCAAGAGACCCAGTACTTC
v_gene: TRBV20-1; j_gene: TRBJ2-3; d_gene: NA; abundance: NA; CDR3aa: CSAKVGQNTDTQYF; CDR3nt: TGCAGTGCTAAGGTTGGACAGAACACAGATACGCAGTATTTT
v_gene: TRBV29-1; j_gene: TRBJ2-1; d_gene: TRBD2; abundance: NA; CDR3aa: CSVGLAGEADEQFF; CDR3nt: TGCAGCGTTGGTCTAGCGGGAGAAGCCGATGAGCAGTTCTTC
v_gene: TRBV10-3; j_gene: TRBJ2-5; d_gene: TRBD2; abundance: NA; CDR3aa: CAIRTRLAGGGETQYF; CDR3nt: TGTGCCATCAGGACCCGACTAGCGGGAGGTGGAGAGACCCAGTACTTC
v_gene: TRBV20-1; j_gene: TRBJ1-5; d_gene: NA; abundance: few; CDR3aa: CSARTSTDTQHF; CDR3nt: TGCAGTGCTCGGACTAGCACAGATACGCAGCATTTT
v_gene: TRBV28; j_gene: TRBJ2-4; d_gene: NA; abundance: NA; CDR3aa: CASYPTLLQNIQYF; CDR3nt: TGTGCCAGCTACCCTACTTTACTCCAAAACATTCAGTACTTC
v_gene: TRBV29-1; j_gene: TRBJ2-1; d_gene: NA; abundance: NA; CDR3aa: CSARRRLEEQFF; CDR3nt: TGCAGCGCCCGGCGGAGGTTGGAAGAACAGTTCTTC
v_gene: TRBV11-2; j_gene: TRBJ2-4; d_gene: NA; abundance: few; CDR3aa: CASSIQGLVIQYF; CDR3nt: TGTGCCAGCAGTATTCAGGGATTAGTTATTCAGTACTTC
v_gene: TRBV5-1; j_gene: TRBJ1-1; d_gene: TRBD1; abundance: NA; CDR3aa: CASSLGTGVTEAFF; CDR3nt: TGCGCCAGCAGCCTCGGGACAGGGGTGACTGAAGCTTTCTTT
v_gene: TRBV29-1; j_gene: TRBJ2-1; d_gene: NA; abundance: few; CDR3aa: CSVGWKGPNNEQFF; CDR3nt: TGCAGCGTTGGATGGAAGGGTCCCAACAATGAGCAGTTCTTC
v_gene: TRBV29-1; j_gene: TRBJ2-7; d_gene: TRBD1; abundance: NA; CDR3aa: CSVEEWDRGFYEQYF; CDR3nt: TGCAGCGTTGAAGAGTGGGACAGGGGATTCTACGAGCAGTACTTC
v_gene: TRBV7-2; j_gene: TRBJ2-7; d_gene: NA; abundance: few; CDR3aa: CASSLDRNEQYF; CDR3nt: TGTGCCAGCAGCTTAGACAGGAACGAGCAGTACTTC
v_gene: TRBV29-1; j_gene: TRBJ2-7; d_gene: NA; abundance: few; CDR3aa: CSVEAPYSEGYEQYF; CDR3nt: TGCAGCGTTGAAGCCCCGTATTCGGAGGGCTACGAGCAGTACTTC
v_gene: TRBV25-1; j_gene: TRBJ2-3; d_gene: NA; abundance: few; CDR3aa: CASSGRGTDTQYF; CDR3nt: TGTGCCAGCAGTGGCAGAGGAACAGATACGCAGTATTTT
v_gene: TRBV20-1; j_gene: TRBJ2-7; d_gene: TRBD1; abundance: few; CDR3aa: CSARPRTGGTYEQYF; CDR3nt: TGCAGTGCTAGACCCAGGACAGGGGGCACCTACGAGCAGTACTTC
v_gene: TRBV20-1; j_gene: TRBJ2-4; d_gene: NA; abundance: few; CDR3aa: CSAAGMAKNIQYF; CDR3nt: TGCAGTGCAGCCGGCATGGCCAAAAACATTCAGTACTTC
v_gene: TRBV6-2/TRBV6-3; j_gene: TRBJ2-1; d_gene: TRBD2; abundance: NA; CDR3aa: CASRRSGGQDEQFF; CDR3nt: TGTGCCAGCAGGCGTAGCGGGGGGCAAGATGAGCAGTTCTTC
v_gene: TRBV7-2; j_gene: TRBJ2-5; d_gene: NA; abundance: once; CDR3aa: CASSCRTQETQYF; CDR3nt: TGTGCCAGCAGCTGTAGGACCCAAGAGACCCAGTACTTC
v_gene: TRBV27; j_gene: TRBJ2-7; d_gene: NA; abundance: NA; CDR3aa: CASSFSFGYEQYF; CDR3nt: TGTGCCAGCAGTTTCTCGTTCGGATACGAGCAGTACTTC
v_gene: TRBV12-5; j_gene: TRBJ2-5; d_gene: NA; abundance: NA; CDR3aa: CASGLVGQETQYF; CDR3nt: TGTGCTAGTGGTTTGGTCGGCCAAGAGACCCAGTACTTC
v_gene: TRBV7-9; j_gene: TRBJ2-5; d_gene: NA; abundance: NA; CDR3aa: CASSQFGREETQYF; CDR3nt: TGTGCCAGCAGTCAATTTGGTAGGGAAGAGACCCAGTACTTC
v_gene: TRBV20-1; j_gene: TRBJ2-3; d_gene: NA; abundance: few; CDR3aa: CSASSDTQYF; CDR3nt: TGCAGTGCTAGTTCCGATACGCAGTATTTT
v_gene: TRBV25-1; j_gene: TRBJ1-1; d_gene: NA; abundance: few; CDR3aa: CASARGWNSEAFF; CDR3nt: TGTGCCAGCGCGAGGGGCTGGAACTCTGAAGCTTTCTTT
v_gene: TRBV4-3; j_gene: TRBJ1-4; d_gene: NA; abundance: NA; CDR3aa: CASSQYSTGANEKLFF; CDR3nt: TGCGCCAGCAGCCAATACTCCACCGGGGCTAATGAAAAACTGTTTTTT
v_gene: TRBV7-9; j_gene: TRBJ2-7; d_gene: TRBD2; abundance: NA; CDR3aa: CASSSGPGLAYEQYF; CDR3nt: TGTGCCAGCAGCTCCGGGCCGGGACTAGCCTACGAGCAGTACTTC
v_gene: TRBV20-1; j_gene: TRBJ2-4; d_gene: NA; abundance: NA; CDR3aa: CSARDMQGQAKNIQYF; CDR3nt: TGCAGTGCTAGAGATATGCAGGGGCAAGCCAAAAACATTCAGTACTTC
v_gene: TRBV3-1; j_gene: TRBJ2-6; d_gene: NA; abundance: NA; CDR3aa: CASSQTLLRGAGANVLTF; CDR3nt: TGTGCCAGCAGCCAGACCCTCCTCAGGGGGGCTGGGGCCAACGTCCTGACTTTC
v_gene: TRBV5-6; j_gene: TRBJ1-1; d_gene: TRBD1; abundance: NA; CDR3aa: CASSLDRGTMNTEAFF; CDR3nt: TGTGCCAGCAGCTTAGACAGGGGAACCATGAACACTGAAGCTTTCTTT
v_gene: TRBV7-9; j_gene: TRBJ1-1; d_gene: TRBD1; abundance: NA; CDR3aa: CASSADRGTQLGAFF; CDR3nt: TGTGCCAGCAGCGCAGACAGGGGGACCCAATTGGGAGCTTTCTTT
v_gene: TRBV9; j_gene: TRBJ2-6; d_gene: NA; abundance: NA; CDR3aa: CASSVATGDSGANVLTF; CDR3nt: TGTGCCAGCAGCGTAGCTACGGGGGACTCTGGGGCCAACGTCCTGACTTTC
v_gene: TRBV20-1; j_gene: TRBJ2-1; d_gene: NA; abundance: once; CDR3aa: CSAPDPRGNEQFF; CDR3nt: TGCAGTGCTCCGGACCCGCGGGGCAATGAGCAGTTCTTC
v_gene: TRBV6-2/TRBV6-3; j_gene: TRBJ1-5; d_gene: NA; abundance: many; CDR3aa: CASSYSSNADQPQHF; CDR3nt: TGTGCCAGCAGTTACTCGAGTAATGCAGATCAGCCCCAGCATTTT
v_gene: TRBV6-2/TRBV6-3; j_gene: TRBJ2-1; d_gene: TRBD2; abundance: NA; CDR3aa: CASSYRLAVGNEQFF; CDR3nt: TGTGCCAGCAGTTACCGGCTAGCGGTCGGGAATGAGCAGTTCTTC
v_gene: TRBV20-1; j_gene: TRBJ2-7; d_gene: TRBD1; abundance: few; CDR3aa: CSAETGNSYEQYF; CDR3nt: TGCAGTGCCGAGACAGGGAACTCCTACGAGCAGTACTTC
v_gene: TRBV7-7; j_gene: TRBJ2-5; d_gene: TRBD2; abundance: few; CDR3aa: CASSGTGRETQYF; CDR3nt: TGTGCTAGCAGCGGGACCGGGAGGGAGACCCAGTACTTC
v_gene: TRBV27; j_gene: TRBJ2-1; d_gene: NA; abundance: NA; CDR3aa: CASSPVVVNYNEQFF; CDR3nt: TGTGCCAGCAGTCCTGTCGTCGTTAACTACAATGAGCAGTTCTTC